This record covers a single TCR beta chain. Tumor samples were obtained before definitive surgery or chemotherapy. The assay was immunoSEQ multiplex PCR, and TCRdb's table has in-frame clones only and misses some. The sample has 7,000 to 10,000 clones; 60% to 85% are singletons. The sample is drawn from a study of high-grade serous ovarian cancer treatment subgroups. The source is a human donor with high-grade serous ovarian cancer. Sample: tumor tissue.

The CDR3, as DNA: TGTGCCAGCTCACCCATGCACCCAGACAGGGTTAACTATGGCTACACCTTC. Its translation is CASSPMHPDRVNYGYTF. The chain recombines TRBV18 with TRBJ1-2; 7 bases agree with TRBD1. Germline CDR1 KGHSH, CDR2 LQKENI. The trim removed 3 bases at V and 1 base at J, leaving 11 bases unmatched. The CDR3 spans 17 residues.